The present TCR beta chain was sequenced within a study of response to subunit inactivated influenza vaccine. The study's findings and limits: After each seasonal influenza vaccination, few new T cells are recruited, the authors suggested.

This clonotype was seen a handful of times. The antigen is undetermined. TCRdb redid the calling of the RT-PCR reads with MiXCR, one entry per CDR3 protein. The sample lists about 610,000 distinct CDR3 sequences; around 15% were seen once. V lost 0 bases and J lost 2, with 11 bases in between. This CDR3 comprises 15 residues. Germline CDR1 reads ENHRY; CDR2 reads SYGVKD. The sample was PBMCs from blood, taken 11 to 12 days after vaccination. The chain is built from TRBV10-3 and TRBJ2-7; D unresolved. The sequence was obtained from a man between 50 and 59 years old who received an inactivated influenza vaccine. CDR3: CAISESFGNPYEQYF. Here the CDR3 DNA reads TGTGCCATCAGTGAGTCGTTTGGCAATCCCTACGAGCAGTACTTC.